The TCR beta chain under discussion was sequenced for a study of vaccination effects on CD4 cells after COVID-19. This CDR3 contains 16 residues. Germline CDR1 reads SGHTA; CDR2 reads FQGNSA. V lost 1 base and J 4 bases, leaving 13 bases between the germline ends. About this clone itself: Its antigen is undetermined.

Expansion with viral peptide pools was applied to antigen-specific CD4+ T cells by the ViraFEST assay prior to sequencing. CD4+ T cells were isolated after 10 days of culture. The person had PCR-confirmed SARS-CoV-2 infection between March and December 2020. Every well housed two million PBMC, which grew in culture alongside around 10 IU/ml IL-2 and roughly 10 ug/ml peptides. TCRdb keeps only in-frame clones here, not all; method: immunoSEQ multiplex PCR. The sample holds about 70,000 clones, 73% seen once. This TCR came from a human donor who had a prior SARS-CoV-2 infection. The rearrangement uses TRBV7-2 and TRBJ2-2; D gene unclear. Sequenced here: CD4+ T cells from PBMCs cultured with HIV peptides, sampled before COVID-19 vaccination. Specified subset: HIV-1 Nef peptide pool negative control/reference culture. The CDR3 loop is CASSLVLSSLTGELFF. Written as DNA, the CDR3 is TGTGCCAGCAGCTTAGTTTTATCAAGCCTCACCGGGGAGCTGTTTTTT.